This T cell receptor beta chain is drawn from a study of T cells in Graves' hyperthyroidism and ophthalmopathy. RNA transcripts served as the template for amplifying TCR beta CDR3 regions. With the HTBI primer set, the TCR CDR3 went through a first round of RT-PCR. TCRdb re-derived calls from the multiplex PCR reads in MiXCR, one entry per CDR3 protein. The table has about 680,000 distinct CDR3 sequences, about 35% seen once. Study-wide findings and caveats: Within blood appeared most thyroid clonotypes that had expanded above 0.001.

Germline loops: CDR1 MDHEN, CDR2 SYDVKM. The CDR3 length is 13 residues. V lost 3 bases, J lost 10 bases, and 4 bases stayed unmatched. About this clonotype itself: What it recognizes is unknown.

This clonotype was obtained from a middle-aged woman with Graves' hyperthyroidism. The sample was blood. The chain joins TRBV28 to TRBJ2-2, with 8 nucleotides matching TRBD1. The CDR3 is CASSFPTGEELFF. The CDR3 region has the DNA TGTGCCAGCAGTTTTCCGACAGGGGAGGAGCTGTTTTTT.